A selection of T cell receptor beta chains follows, all from one sample in a study of T cell changes during pregnancy in multiple sclerosis. Libraries were prepared by immunoSEQ multiplex PCR; TCRdb keeps only in-frame clonotypes and omits some of them. The table shows tens of thousands of clones, with roughly 93% occurring only once. Here the sequenced sample was peripheral blood, taken in the second trimester of pregnancy. Receptors originate from a female donor in good health, enrolled as a control in a pregnancy study. Each CDR3 is given with its conserved first and last residue. A D gene is named only where the DNA matches it firmly. Where a row states a size, it is once, few, many or the class of an expanded clone; other rows omit it.

clone_size cdr3_length j_call v_call d_call cdr3_nt cdr3_aa
NA 13 TRBJ1-6 TRBV6-1 NA TGTGCCAGCAGGGAGGGCCCGGATTCACCCCTCCACTTT CASREGPDSPLHF
NA 14 TRBJ1-6 TRBV2 NA TGTGCCAGCAGTGTGAACAGGGATAATTCACCCCTCCACTTT CASSVNRDNSPLHF
NA 15 TRBJ1-5 TRBV30 NA TGTGCCTGGAGTGTGCCGGTGGGCCAGGCGAGGCCCCAGCATTTT CAWSVPVGQARPQHF
NA 16 TRBJ1-5 TRBV27 TRBD1 TGTGCCAGCAGTTCAGCCGGGACAGGGAGGAACCAGCCCCAGCATTTT CASSSAGTGRNQPQHF
NA 13 TRBJ1-1 TRBV9 NA TGTGCCAGCAGCGTAGGTCGTATGAGTGAAGCTTTCTTT CASSVGRMSEAFF
NA 16 TRBJ1-1 TRBV28 TRBD1 TGTGCCAGCAGAGGACAGGGGGGGTCTATGGACACTGAAGCTTTCTTT CASRGQGGSMDTEAFF
NA 16 TRBJ2-7 TRBV15 TRBD2 TGTGCCACCAGCAGAGGTGTGGGGGGGAGCTCCTACGAGCAGTACTTC CATSRGVGGSSYEQYF
NA 15 TRBJ2-1 TRBV11-3 TRBD1 TGTGCCAGCAGCTCGGGACAGGGGGCCGGGAATGAGCAGTTCTTC CASSSGQGAGNEQFF
NA 14 TRBJ2-7 TRBV5-4 NA TGTGCCAGCAGAACCCCAGGGGATCCCTACGAGCAGTACTTC CASRTPGDPYEQYF
NA 12 TRBJ2-1 TRBV5-1 NA TGCGCCAGCAGCTTGGGGCACAATGAGCAGTTCTTC CASSLGHNEQFF
NA 16 TRBJ1-1 TRBV11-2 NA TGTGCCAGCAGCTTAGATGGACTGGGCGTGGGCACTGAAGCTTTCTTT CASSLDGLGVGTEAFF
NA 14 TRBJ2-1 TRBV7-3 NA TGTGCCAGCAGCTTAGGAGGCGGATACAATGAGCAGTTCTTC CASSLGGGYNEQFF
NA 16 TRBJ1-3 TRBV7-2 NA TGTGCCAGCAGCTTAGTACTCCCCCGCGAAGGAAACACCATATATTTT CASSLVLPREGNTIYF
NA 15 TRBJ1-1 TRBV5-1 TRBD1 TGCGCCAGCAGCTCCTGGACAGGGAGGGACCCTGAAGCTTTCTTT CASSSWTGRDPEAFF
NA 15 TRBJ1-5 TRBV4-2 TRBD1 TGTGCCAGCAGCCGAAGACAGGGTAGCAATCAGCCCCAGCATTTT CASSRRQGSNQPQHF
NA 15 TRBJ1-2 TRBV19 NA TGTGCCAGTACTTTTCATCCGAGAGGAGTGGATGGCTACACCTTC CASTFHPRGVDGYTF
NA 11 TRBJ1-2 TRBV10-3 NA TGTGCCATCAGTGTAGGGGATGGCTACACCTTC CAISVGDGYTF
NA 19 TRBJ1-1 TRBV15 TRBD1 TGTGCCACCAGCAGAGATCTGCAGGGGGCCGTATCGGTGAACACTGAAGCTTTCTTT CATSRDLQGAVSVNTEAFF
NA 16 TRBJ1-5 TRBV4-3 NA TGCGCCAGCAGCCAAGGAGTCGGTGCGCGGAATCAGCCCCAGCATTTT CASSQGVGARNQPQHF
once 16 TRBJ2-1 TRBV4-3 NA TGCGCCAGCAGCCAAGGCGCAGTGCGGTCCTACAATGAGCAGTTCTTC CASSQGAVRSYNEQFF
NA 13 TRBJ2-7 TRBV11-3 NA TGTGCCAGCAGCCGGGACTCCTCCTACGAGCAGTACTTC CASSRDSSYEQYF
NA 19 TRBJ2-1 TRBV7-9 TRBD2 TGTGCCAGCAGCTTAGGAAGCGGGGGGGACCTCGGGGGCTACAATGAGCAGTTCTTC CASSLGSGGDLGGYNEQFF
NA 20 TRBJ1-5 TRBV9 NA TGTGCCAGCAGCGCCGGACCAGGGGTAAGCACCGAAGTTCTAGATCAGCCCCAGCATTTT CASSAGPGVSTEVLDQPQHF
few 14 TRBJ1-5 TRBV7-9 NA TGTGCCAGCAGCGGGCTTCTTTACAATCAGCCCCAGCATTTT CASSGLLYNQPQHF
NA 15 TRBJ1-1 TRBV19 TRBD1 TGTGCCAGTAGTTCACACAGGGGTATGTACACTGAAGCTTTCTTT CASSSHRGMYTEAFF
NA 15 TRBJ1-2 TRBV19 NA TGTGCCAGTAGTATAAAAGTCGACGGAGTCTATGGCTACACCTTC CASSIKVDGVYGYTF
NA 15 TRBJ1-6 TRBV6-5 TRBD1 TGTGCCAGCAGTACGGGACAGTTAAGAGTTTCACCCCTCCACTTT CASSTGQLRVSPLHF
once 17 TRBJ2-1 TRBV5-5 TRBD1 TGTGCCAGCAGCCCCGGAAGGACAGGAGCCCTCTACAATGAGCAGTTCTTC CASSPGRTGALYNEQFF
NA 14 TRBJ2-3 TRBV5-1 TRBD2 TGCGCCAGCAGGAGCGGGGCCCCGCGGGATACGCAGTATTTT CASRSGAPRDTQYF
NA 14 TRBJ2-7 TRBV7-6 TRBD1 TGTGCCAGCAGCCTCGGACAGGGGTACTACGAGCAGTACTTC CASSLGQGYYEQYF
NA 16 TRBJ2-2 TRBV7-3 TRBD1 TGTGCCAGCAGCTCTACAGGGGGGAGGAACACCGGGGAGCTGTTTTTT CASSSTGGRNTGELFF
NA 12 TRBJ2-3 TRBV7-2 NA TGTGCCAGCAGCTACTCCCGAGATACGCAGTATTTT CASSYSRDTQYF
NA 20 TRBJ1-3 TRBV4-2 TRBD1 TGTGCCAGCAGCCAAGTGGGGGGACAGGGGTCAATGAGCTCTGGAAACACCATATATTTT CASSQVGGQGSMSSGNTIYF
NA 15 TRBJ2-6 TRBV18 NA TGTGCCAGCTCACCCAGAGGCTCTGGGGCCAACGTCCTGACTTTC CASSPRGSGANVLTF
NA 14 TRBJ2-3 TRBV18 TRBD1 TGTGCCAGCTCGGGACAGGGGGCGATTGATACGCAGTATTTT CASSGQGAIDTQYF
once 15 TRBJ1-2 TRBV27 TRBD1 TGTGCCAGCCCAGGGACAGGGGGCAAGGGGTATGGCTACACCTTC CASPGTGGKGYGYTF
once 13 TRBJ2-5 TRBV9 NA TGTGCCAGCAGCGGGCAGTACCAAGAGACCCAGTACTTC CASSGQYQETQYF
NA 15 TRBJ1-1 TRBV10-2 TRBD1 TGCGCCAGCAGTGATCCAGCACAGGGGGGCACTGAAGCTTTCTTT CASSDPAQGGTEAFF
NA 15 TRBJ2-1 TRBV7-3 TRBD2 TGTGCCAGCAGCGTAGCGGGGGGGCGGTACAATGAGCAGTTCTTC CASSVAGGRYNEQFF
NA 15 TRBJ1-2 TRBV7-9 NA TGTGCCAGCAGCTTAGAGGACCCTAGGGGATATGGCTACACCTTC CASSLEDPRGYGYTF
NA 14 TRBJ1-1 TRBV2 TRBD1 TGTGCCAGCAGCGGGGACAGTTTGAACACTGAAGCTTTCTTT CASSGDSLNTEAFF